The 17 T cell receptor beta chains below all came from one sample that was sequenced in a study of follicular helper T cells after annual influenza vaccination. Produced via immunoSEQ multiplex PCR; TCRdb's table is partial and in-frame only. The repertoire holds several thousand clones, less than 90% seen once, with around 1.7% in the top ten. The time point denotes: 2014-2015 season, 7 days after vaccination. This sample comprised CXCR5+ CD38- circulating T follicular helper cells from blood, obtained 7 days after influenza vaccination. Subset described: circulating Tfh, non-naive CD4+CXCR5+PD-1+ (ICOS+CD38+ or ICOS-CD38-). The origin of the receptors is an adult who received the influenza vaccine.

V gene TRBV2 combines with J gene TRBJ1-1; D is possibly TRBD1 (6 bases). The ends were cut back, 5 bases at V and 11 bases at J, with 24 bases in the middle. CDR3 size: 15 residues. Germline CDR1 is SNHLY and CDR2 is FYNNEI. CDR3 region: CASSNLKQGVKRAFF. The CDR3 region has the DNA TGTGCCAGCAGTAACCTAAAACAGGGTGTTAAGAGGGCTTTCTTT.

The V and J genes are TRBV7-9 and TRBJ2-3; 10 nucleotides align to TRBD2. In germline, CDR1 is SEHNR, CDR2 FQNEAQ (reference sequence). J gave up 0 bases and V 3 bases, and 3 bases lay outside the gene matches. The CDR3 extends over 16 amino acids. The CDR3 reads CASSLGLAPSTDTQYF. The CDR3 DNA follows: TGTGCCAGCAGCTTGGGACTAGCGCCCAGCACAGATACGCAGTATTTT. The variable domain in full, with the rest retrieved from reference TRBV7-9 and TRBJ2-3, is DTGVSQNPRHKITKRGQNVTFRCDPISEHNRLYWYRQTLGQGPEFLTYFQNEAQLEKSRLLSDRFSAERPKGSFSTLEIQRTEQGDSAMYLCASSLGLAPSTDTQYFGPGTRLTVL.

The chain uses TRBV19 and TRBJ2-2, with unresolved D. CDR3 length: 13 amino acids. Germline-derived CDR1 and CDR2 are LNHDA and SQIVND (reference sequence). Trimming took 5 bases from V and 3 from J, leaving 7 bases between them. The CDR3 here is CASSFGHTGELFF. Written as DNA, the CDR3 is TGTGCCAGTAGTTTTGGCCACACCGGGGAGCTGTTTTTT.

The chain carries TRBV5-1 and TRBJ2-5, with D unclear. The V end lost 4 bases, the J end lost 3 bases, and 4 bases lay between the germline ends. This CDR3 comprises 11 residues. CDR1 and CDR2 (germline): SGHRS, YFSETQ. As DNA, the CDR3 is TGCGCCAGCAGCGCCGAAGAGACCCAGTACTTC. This translates into CASSAEETQYF.

This clone was observed a few times. The chain uses TRBV7-6 and TRBJ2-5; 9 nucleotides align to TRBD2. The CDR3 spans 14 residues. Per germline, CDR1 SGHVS and CDR2 FNYEAQ. With 5 bases clipped from V and 2 bases from J, the junction kept 3 bases outside the gene matches. CDR3 in amino acids: CASSRLAAQETQYF. CDR3 sequence (DNA): TGTGCCAGCAGCCGACTAGCGGCTCAAGAGACCCAGTACTTC.

V and J are TRBV7-8 and TRBJ1-5; a possible D gene is TRBD1 (5 bases). The CDR3 loop spans 16 amino acids. Looked up from germline, CDR1 is SGHVS and CDR2 is FQNEAQ. Trimming removed 1 base from V and 4 bases from J, with 14 bases in between. The CDR3 DNA reads as TGTGCCAGCAGCTTAGAGTGGCAGGGATTAAATCAGCCCCAGCATTTT. Protein product: CASSLEWQGLNQPQHF.

Here the CDR3 DNA reads TGTGCCAGCAGTACCGGGGATCGATCCCTCCACAATGAGCAGTTCTTC. Its protein is CASSTGDRSLHNEQFF. The rearrangement uses TRBV28 and TRBJ2-1, with D possibly matching TRBD2 (5 bases). The CDR3 loop spans 16 amino acids. In germline, CDR1 is MDHEN, CDR2 SYDVKM. The germline V and J ends were trimmed by 5 bases and 5 bases, with 19 bases remaining between them. Full variable domain (outside the CDR3, taken from reference TRBV28 and TRBJ2-1): DVKVTQSSRYLVKRTGEKVFLECVQDMDHENMFWYRQDPGLGLRLIYFSYDVKMKEKGDIPEGYSVSREKKERFSLILESASTNQTSMYLCASSTGDRSLHNEQFFGPGTRLTVL.

V and J are TRBV28 and TRBJ1-6; no clear D. This CDR3 comprises 15 residues. V lost 0 bases, J lost 8 bases, and 11 bases lay in between. Germline loops: CDR1 MDHEN, CDR2 SYDVKM. Here the CDR3 reads CASSLWPRRDSPLHF. CDR3 in DNA: TGTGCCAGCAGTTTATGGCCGCGGAGAGATTCACCCCTCCACTTT.

CDR3 sequence reads: CASSQVDGTTSAGGTDTQYF. CDR3 nucleotide sequence: TGCGCCAGCAGCCAAGTCGATGGGACAACTAGCGCGGGGGGCACAGATACGCAGTATTTT. The chain has TRBV4-1 and TRBJ2-3; TRBD2 might be the D (7 bases). This CDR3 spans 20 amino acids. The germline CDR1 and CDR2 sequences are MGHRA and YSYEKL. With 1 base removed from V and 1 base from J, the gap between germline ends came to 24 bases.

The rearrangement uses TRBV6-1 and TRBJ2-7; D is undetermined. The CDR3 has 11 residues. Trimming removed 7 bases at V and 5 bases at J, with 9 bases between. CDR1 and CDR2 from the germline V gene are MNHNS and SASEGT. The CDR3 loop reads CASTVRNEQYF. Here the CDR3 DNA reads TGTGCCAGCACGGTACGAAACGAGCAGTACTTC.

Written as DNA, the CDR3 is TGTGCCAGCAGTGACCCCCGTGACATAGGATTCGGTCAGCCCCAGCATTTT. This encodes CASSDPRDIGFGQPQHF. The J gene is TRBJ1-5, the V gene TRBV6-1; D not certain. This CDR3 contains 17 residues. Germline-derived CDR1 and CDR2 are MNHNS and SASEGT. The V end lost 3 bases, the J end lost 6 bases, and 21 bases lay between the germline ends.

This sequence joins TRBV6-5 and TRBJ2-3; 10 positions agree with TRBD2. CDR3 length: 16 amino acids. Trimming cost V 0 bases and J 3 bases; bases outside gene matches: 3. Germline V gene lookup returns CDR1 MNHEY and CDR2 SVGAGI. The CDR3 here is CASSYSPAGGTDTQYF. In nucleotides, the CDR3 is TGTGCCAGCAGTTACTCTCCAGCGGGGGGGACAGATACGCAGTATTTT.

The V gene is TRBV2, the J gene TRBJ1-4, with a weak D call TRBD1 (5 bases). Trimming removed 5 bases at V and 7 bases at J, with 14 bases between. Germline V gene lookup returns CDR1 SNHLY and CDR2 FYNNEI. The CDR3 totals 14 residues. The DNA of the CDR3 is TGTGCCAGCAGTATGGACCGACAGATTGAAAAACTGTTTTTT. Translating gives CASSMDRQIEKLFF.

This chain joins TRBV5-1 and TRBJ1-2; no firm D call. CDR1 and CDR2 from the germline V gene are SGHRS and YFSETQ. V was clipped by 0 bases and J by 3 bases, with 12 bases between them. The CDR3 has 15 residues. The CDR3 loop is CASSLGANGDYGYTF. The CDR3 DNA reads as TGCGCCAGCAGCTTGGGGGCAAACGGAGACTATGGCTACACCTTC.

V usage is TRBV4-3 and J usage is TRBJ1-6; no firm D call. Per the germline V gene, CDR1 is LGHNA and CDR2 is YSLEER. The germline V and J ends were trimmed by 0 bases and 4 bases, with 10 bases remaining between them. The CDR3 runs to 16 residues. CDR3 loop: CASSQDLTGYNSPLHF. The CDR3 DNA sequence: TGCGCCAGCAGCCAAGATTTGACGGGGTATAATTCACCCCTCCACTTT.

This clone was picked up one time. The chain joins TRBV4-2 to TRBJ2-5; 9 bases are shared with TRBD2. There are 18 residues in the CDR3. Germline trimming cut 4 bases from V and 5 bases from J; bases unmatched to any gene: 17. Looked up from germline, CDR1 is LGHNA and CDR2 is YNFKEQ. The CDR3 spells CASSPLRSSGVYGETQYF. CDR3 DNA: TGTGCCAGCAGCCCCCTTAGGTCTAGCGGGGTCTACGGGGAGACCCAGTACTTC.

The rearrangement links TRBV5-4 to TRBJ2-5, with D possibly TRBD2 on 7 matching bases. Germline V CDR1 and CDR2: SGHNT, YYREEE (reference sequence). CDR3 length equals 15 residues. V was shortened by 0 bases and J by 5 bases, with 14 bases between the two germline ends. DNA for the CDR3: TGTGCCAGCAGCTTGGAGGGGGGGAGAGTGGAGACCCAGTACTTC. Residues: CASSLEGGRVETQYF.